The table lists the clone carrying this T cell receptor beta chain with a few counts. TCRdb passed the RT-PCR reads through MiXCR, listing each CDR3 protein once. Here the sample spans hundreds of thousands of distinct CDR3 sequences, approximately 15% being singletons. From germline, CDR1 is DFQATT and CDR2 SNEGSKA (reference sequence). With 0 bases removed from V and 4 bases from J, the gap between germline ends came to 13 bases. This CDR3 is 15 amino acids long. The J gene is TRBJ1-3, the V gene TRBV20-1; D is possibly TRBD1 (6 bases). Sequencing was performed on memory CD4+ T cells from blood. The source of this sequence is a female donor in good health, serving as a healthy control. The CDR3 loop is CSARDPGAIGNTIYF. CDR3 DNA sequence: TGCAGTGCTAGAGATCCAGGGGCAATAGGAAACACCATATATTTT.